The clone carrying this TCR beta chain was seen more than once but under ten times. The antigen remains unidentified. TCRdb fed the 5' RACE reads into MiXCR, producing one record per CDR3 protein. The table has 1,800,000 or so distinct CDR3 sequences, roughly a third seen once. These data come from a study of identical twins. Points from the study as a whole: Twins' surplus sharing was weaker for beta out-of-frame sequences. Out-of-frame alpha sequences shared between twins exhibited an excess of low generation probability.

CDR3 length: 15 residues. The ends were cut back, 4 bases at V and 0 bases at J, with 10 bases in the middle. The donor group consisted entirely of healthy Caucasians. What was sequenced was cord blood. This chain links TRBV12-3 or TRBV12-4 with TRBJ2-4; D gene ambiguous. The sequence was collected from a newborn girl in good health. CDR3 nucleotide sequence: TGTGCCAGCAGTTCGATCGGTCGAGCCAAAAACATTCAGTACTTC. This gives the protein CASSSIGRAKNIQYF.